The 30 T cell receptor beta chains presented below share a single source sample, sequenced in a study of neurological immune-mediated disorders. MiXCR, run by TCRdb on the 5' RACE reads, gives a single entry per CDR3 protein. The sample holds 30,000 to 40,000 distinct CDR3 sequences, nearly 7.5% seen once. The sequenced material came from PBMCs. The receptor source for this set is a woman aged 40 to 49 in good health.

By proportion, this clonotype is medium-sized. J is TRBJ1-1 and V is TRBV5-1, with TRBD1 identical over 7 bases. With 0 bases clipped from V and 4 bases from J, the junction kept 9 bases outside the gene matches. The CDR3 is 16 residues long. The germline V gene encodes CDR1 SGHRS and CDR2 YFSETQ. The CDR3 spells CASSLDGRGSGTEAFF. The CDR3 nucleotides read TGCGCCAGCAGCTTGGATGGCAGGGGGTCGGGCACTGAAGCTTTCTTT.

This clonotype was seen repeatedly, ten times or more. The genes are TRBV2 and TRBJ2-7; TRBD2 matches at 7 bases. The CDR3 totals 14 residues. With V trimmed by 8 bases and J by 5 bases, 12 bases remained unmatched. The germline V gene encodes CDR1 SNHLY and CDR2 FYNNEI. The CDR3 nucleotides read TGTGCCAGCGTGTCTGCGGGAGACTTCCACGAGCAGTACTTC. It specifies CASVSAGDFHEQYF.

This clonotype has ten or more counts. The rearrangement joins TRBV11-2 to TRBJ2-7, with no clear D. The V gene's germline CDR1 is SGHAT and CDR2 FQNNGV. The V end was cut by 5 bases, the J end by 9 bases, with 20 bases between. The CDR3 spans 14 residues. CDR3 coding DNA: TGTGCCAGCAGCCCCAACTCCCCGCGCGCGAGGCAGTACGTC. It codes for CASSPNSPRARQYV.

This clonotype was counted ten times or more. The CDR3 DNA sequence: TGCAGCGTTGAAGATTGGAATAGCGGGAGGCAAGGGAATGAGCAGTTCTTC. It specifies CSVEDWNSGRQGNEQFF. The chain uses TRBV29-1 and TRBJ2-1; 10 bases match TRBD2. The CDR3 spans 17 residues. The germline V gene encodes CDR1 SQVTM and CDR2 ANQGSEA. The V and J ends lost 0 bases and 7 bases, in that order; junction bases with no gene match: 12.

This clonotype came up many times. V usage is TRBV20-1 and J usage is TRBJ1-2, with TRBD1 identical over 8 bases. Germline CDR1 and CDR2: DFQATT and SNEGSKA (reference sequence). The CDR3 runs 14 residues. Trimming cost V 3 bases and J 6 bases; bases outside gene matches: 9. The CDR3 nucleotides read TGCAGTGCTAGGGACAGGGTTGGAGGGGATGGCTACACCTTC. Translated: CSARDRVGGDGYTF.

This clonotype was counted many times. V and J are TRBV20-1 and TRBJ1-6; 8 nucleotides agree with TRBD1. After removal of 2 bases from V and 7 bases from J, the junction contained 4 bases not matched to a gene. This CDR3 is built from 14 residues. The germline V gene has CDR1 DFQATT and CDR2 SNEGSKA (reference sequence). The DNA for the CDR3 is TGCAGTGCTAGATCGACAGGGGAGAATTCACCCCTCCACTTT. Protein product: CSARSTGENSPLHF.

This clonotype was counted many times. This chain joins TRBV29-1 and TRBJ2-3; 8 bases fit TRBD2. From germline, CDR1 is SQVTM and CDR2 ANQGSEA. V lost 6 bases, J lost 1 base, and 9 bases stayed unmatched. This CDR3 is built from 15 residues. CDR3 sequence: CSVLGLAGGTDTQYF. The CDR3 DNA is TGCAGCGTCCTTGGACTAGCTGGGGGCACAGATACGCAGTATTTT.

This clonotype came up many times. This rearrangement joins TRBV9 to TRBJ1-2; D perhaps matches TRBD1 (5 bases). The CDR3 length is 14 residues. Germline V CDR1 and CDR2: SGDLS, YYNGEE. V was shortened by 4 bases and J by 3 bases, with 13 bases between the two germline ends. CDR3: CASSPRDGDYGYTF. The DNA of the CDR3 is TGTGCCAGCAGCCCTCGGGACGGAGACTATGGCTACACCTTC.

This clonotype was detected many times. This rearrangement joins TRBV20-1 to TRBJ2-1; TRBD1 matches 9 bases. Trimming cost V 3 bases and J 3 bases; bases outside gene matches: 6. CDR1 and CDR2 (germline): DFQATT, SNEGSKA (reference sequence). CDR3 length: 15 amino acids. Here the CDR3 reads CSARGGTGSYNEQFF. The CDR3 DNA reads TGCAGTGCTAGGGGTGGGACAGGGAGCTACAATGAGCAGTTCTTC.

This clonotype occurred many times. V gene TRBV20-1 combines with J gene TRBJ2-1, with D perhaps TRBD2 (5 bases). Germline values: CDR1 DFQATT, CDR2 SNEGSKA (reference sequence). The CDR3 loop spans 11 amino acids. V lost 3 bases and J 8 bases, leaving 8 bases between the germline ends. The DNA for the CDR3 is TGCAGTGCTAGTCGAGGGTATGAGCAGTTCTTC. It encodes CSASRGYEQFF.

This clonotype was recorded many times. This CDR3 is CSAGHPGGSNQPQHF. DNA of the CDR3: TGCAGTGCTGGACATCCAGGGGGCAGCAATCAGCCCCAGCATTTT. The rearrangement joins TRBV20-1 to TRBJ1-5; 8 bases map to TRBD1. The CDR3 consists of 15 residues. Germline values: CDR1 DFQATT, CDR2 SNEGSKA (reference sequence). V trimming: 5 bases; J trimming: 1 base; junction bases outside the gene matches: 7.

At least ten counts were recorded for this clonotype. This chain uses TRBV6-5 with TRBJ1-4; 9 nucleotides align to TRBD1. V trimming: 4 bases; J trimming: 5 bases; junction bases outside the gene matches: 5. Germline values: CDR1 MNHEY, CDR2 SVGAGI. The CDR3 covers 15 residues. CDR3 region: CASSSSGTGNEKLFF. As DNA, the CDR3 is TGTGCCAGCAGTTCCTCCGGGACAGGGAATGAAAAACTGTTTTTT.

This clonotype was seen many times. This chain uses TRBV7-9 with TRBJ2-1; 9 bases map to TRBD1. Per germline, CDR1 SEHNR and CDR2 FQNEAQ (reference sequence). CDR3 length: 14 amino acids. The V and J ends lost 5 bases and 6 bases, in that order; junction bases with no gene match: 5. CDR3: CASSVGQGFNEQFF. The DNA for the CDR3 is TGTGCCAGCAGCGTCGGACAGGGGTTCAATGAGCAGTTCTTC.

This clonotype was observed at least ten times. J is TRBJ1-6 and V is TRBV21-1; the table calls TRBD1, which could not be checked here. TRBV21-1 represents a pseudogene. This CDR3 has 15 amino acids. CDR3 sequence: CASSKGDRGYSPLHF. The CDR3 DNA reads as TGTGCCAGCAGCAAAGGGGACAGGGGCTATTCACCCCTCCACTTT.

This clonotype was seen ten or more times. In DNA form, the CDR3 reads TGCAGCGCCAGGGGAGGGCTCGGGGAGACCCAGTACTTC. This codes for CSARGGLGETQYF. This chain joins TRBV29-1 and TRBJ2-5; perhaps TRBD2 as D (7 bases). This CDR3 has 13 amino acids. V lost 7 bases to trimming and J lost 5 bases, with 17 bases between them. Germline V CDR1 and CDR2: SQVTM, ANQGSEA.

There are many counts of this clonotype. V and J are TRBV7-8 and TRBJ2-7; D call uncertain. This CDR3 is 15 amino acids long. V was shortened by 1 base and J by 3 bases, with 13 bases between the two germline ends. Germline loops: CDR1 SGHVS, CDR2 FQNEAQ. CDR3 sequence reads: CASSLGASPNYEQYF. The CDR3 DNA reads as TGTGCCAGCAGCTTAGGGGCCTCGCCCAACTACGAGCAGTACTTC. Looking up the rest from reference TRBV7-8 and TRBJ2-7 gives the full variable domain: GAGVSQSPRYKVAKRGQDVALRCDPISGHVSLFWYQQALGQGPEFLTYFQNEAQLDKSGLPSDRFFAERPEGSVSTLKIQRTQQEDSAVYLCASSLGASPNYEQYFGPGTRLTVT.

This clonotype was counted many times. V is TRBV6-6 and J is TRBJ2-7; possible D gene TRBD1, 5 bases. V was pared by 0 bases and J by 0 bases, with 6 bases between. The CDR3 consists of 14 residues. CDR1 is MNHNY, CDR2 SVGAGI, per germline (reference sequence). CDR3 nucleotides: TGTGCCAGCAGTTACTCTAGGGGCTCCTACGAGCAGTACTTC. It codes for CASSYSRGSYEQYF.

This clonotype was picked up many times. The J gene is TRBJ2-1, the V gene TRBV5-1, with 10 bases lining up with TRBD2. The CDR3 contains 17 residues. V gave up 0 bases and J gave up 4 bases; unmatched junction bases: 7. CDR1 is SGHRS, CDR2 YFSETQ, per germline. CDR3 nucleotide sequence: TGCGCCAGCAGCTTGGAACTTAGCGGGAGGATTTACAATGAGCAGTTCTTC. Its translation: CASSLELSGRIYNEQFF. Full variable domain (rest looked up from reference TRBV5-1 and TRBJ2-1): KAGVTQTPRYLIKTRGQQVTLSCSPISGHRSVSWYQQTPGQGLQFLFEYFSETQRNKGNFPGRFSGRQFSNSRSEMNVSTLELGDSALYLCASSLELSGRIYNEQFFGPGTRLTVL.

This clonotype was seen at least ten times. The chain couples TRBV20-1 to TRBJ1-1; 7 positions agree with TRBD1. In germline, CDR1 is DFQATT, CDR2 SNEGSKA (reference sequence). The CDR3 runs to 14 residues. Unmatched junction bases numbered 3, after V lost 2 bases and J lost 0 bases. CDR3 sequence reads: CSARKGAVNTEAFF. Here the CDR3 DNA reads TGCAGTGCTAGAAAGGGGGCGGTGAACACTGAAGCTTTCTTT.

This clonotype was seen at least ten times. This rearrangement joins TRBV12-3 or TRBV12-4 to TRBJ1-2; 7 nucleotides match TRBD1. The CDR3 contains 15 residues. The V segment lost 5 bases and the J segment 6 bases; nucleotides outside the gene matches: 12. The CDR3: CASSPSTGSMNGYTF. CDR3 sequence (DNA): TGTGCCAGCAGTCCCTCGACAGGGTCTATGAATGGCTACACCTTC.

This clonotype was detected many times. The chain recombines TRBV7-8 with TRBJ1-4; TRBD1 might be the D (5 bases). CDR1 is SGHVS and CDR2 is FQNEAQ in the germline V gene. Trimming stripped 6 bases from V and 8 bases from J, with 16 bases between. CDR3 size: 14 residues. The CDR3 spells CASSSWEGREKLFF. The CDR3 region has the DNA TGTGCCAGCAGTTCGTGGGAGGGGCGAGAAAAACTGTTTTTT.

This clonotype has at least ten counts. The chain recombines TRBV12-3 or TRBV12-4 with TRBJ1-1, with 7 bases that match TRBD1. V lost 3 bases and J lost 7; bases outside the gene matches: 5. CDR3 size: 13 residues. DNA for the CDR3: TGTGCCAGCAGTTTCCGCAGGGGGAGTGAAGCTTTCTTT. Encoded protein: CASSFRRGSEAFF.

DNA of the CDR3: TGTGCCAGCAGCTTAGACGCAGGAGGCTACGAGCAGTACGTC. This encodes CASSLDAGGYEQYV. V gene TRBV7-6 combines with J gene TRBJ2-7; the D gene is possibly TRBD2 (5 bases). V gave up 1 base and J gave up 3 bases, with 10 bases separating them. Germline V CDR1 and CDR2: SGHVS, FNYEAQ. There are 14 residues in the CDR3.

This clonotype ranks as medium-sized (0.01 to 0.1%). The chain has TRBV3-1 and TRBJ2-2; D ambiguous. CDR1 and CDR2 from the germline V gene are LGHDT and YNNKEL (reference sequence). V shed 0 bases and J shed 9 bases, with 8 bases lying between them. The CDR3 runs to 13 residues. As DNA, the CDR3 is TGTGCCAGCAGCCAAGAAAGTCTCCGGGAGCTGTTTTTT. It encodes CASSQESLRELFF.

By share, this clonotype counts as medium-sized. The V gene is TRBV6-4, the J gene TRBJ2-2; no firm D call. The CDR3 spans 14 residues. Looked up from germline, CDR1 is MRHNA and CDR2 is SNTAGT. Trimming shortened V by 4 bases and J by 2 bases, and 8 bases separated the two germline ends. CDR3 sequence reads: CASSADGNTGELFF. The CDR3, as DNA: TGTGCCAGCAGTGCGGACGGCAACACCGGGGAGCTGTTTTTT.

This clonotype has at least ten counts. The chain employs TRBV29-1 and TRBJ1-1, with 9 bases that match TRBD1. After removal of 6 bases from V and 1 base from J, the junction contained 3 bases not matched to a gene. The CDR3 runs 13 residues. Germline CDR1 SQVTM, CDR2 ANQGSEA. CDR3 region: CSVRGQGNTEAFF. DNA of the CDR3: TGCAGCGTGCGGGGACAGGGGAACACTGAAGCTTTCTTT.

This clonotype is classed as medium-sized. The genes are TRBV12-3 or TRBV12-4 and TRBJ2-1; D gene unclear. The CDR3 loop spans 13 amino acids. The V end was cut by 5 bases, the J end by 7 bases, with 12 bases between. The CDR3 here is CASSPPVGNEQFF. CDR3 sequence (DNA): TGTGCCAGCAGTCCCCCGGTTGGGAATGAGCAGTTCTTC.

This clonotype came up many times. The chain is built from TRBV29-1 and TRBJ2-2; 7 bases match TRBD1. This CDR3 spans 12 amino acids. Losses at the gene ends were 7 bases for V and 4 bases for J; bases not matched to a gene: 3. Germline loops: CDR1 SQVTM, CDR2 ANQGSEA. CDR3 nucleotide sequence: TGCAGCGCATACAGGGGCACCGGGGAGCTGTTTTTT. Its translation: CSAYRGTGELFF.

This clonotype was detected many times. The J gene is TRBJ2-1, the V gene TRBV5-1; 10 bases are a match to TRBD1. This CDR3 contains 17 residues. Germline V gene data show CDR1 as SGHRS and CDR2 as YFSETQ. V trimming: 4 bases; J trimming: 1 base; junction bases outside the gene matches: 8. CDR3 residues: CASSPGQGMGSYNEQFF. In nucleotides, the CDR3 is TGCGCCAGCAGCCCGGGACAGGGGATGGGGTCCTACAATGAGCAGTTCTTC. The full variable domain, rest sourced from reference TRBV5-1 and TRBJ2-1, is KAGVTQTPRYLIKTRGQQVTLSCSPISGHRSVSWYQQTPGQGLQFLFEYFSETQRNKGNFPGRFSGRQFSNSRSEMNVSTLELGDSALYLCASSPGQGMGSYNEQFFGPGTRLTVL.

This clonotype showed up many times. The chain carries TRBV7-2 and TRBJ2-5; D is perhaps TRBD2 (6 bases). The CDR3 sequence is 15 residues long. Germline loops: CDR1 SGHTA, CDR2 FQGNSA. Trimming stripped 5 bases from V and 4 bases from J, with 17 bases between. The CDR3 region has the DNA TGTGCCAGCAGCGTACGGGAGTTGGGTACAGAGACCCAGTACTTC. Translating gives CASSVRELGTETQYF.